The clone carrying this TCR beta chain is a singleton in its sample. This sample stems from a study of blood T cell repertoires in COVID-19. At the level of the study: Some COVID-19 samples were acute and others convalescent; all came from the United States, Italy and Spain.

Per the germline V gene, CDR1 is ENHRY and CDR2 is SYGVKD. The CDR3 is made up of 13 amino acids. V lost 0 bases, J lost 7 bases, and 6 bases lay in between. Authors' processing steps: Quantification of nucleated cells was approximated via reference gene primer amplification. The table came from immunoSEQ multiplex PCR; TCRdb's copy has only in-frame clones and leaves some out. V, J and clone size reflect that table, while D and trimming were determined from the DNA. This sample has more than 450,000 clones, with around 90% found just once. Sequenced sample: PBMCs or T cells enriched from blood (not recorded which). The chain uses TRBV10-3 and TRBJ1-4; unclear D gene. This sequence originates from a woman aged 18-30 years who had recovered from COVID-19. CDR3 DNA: TGTGCCATCAGTGAGTCGAGCGGTGAAAAACTGTTTTTT. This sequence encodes CAISESSGEKLFF.